The text below deals with one T cell receptor (beta chain). The antigen is undetermined. PCR was performed using 60 Vbeta and 13 Jbeta primers. Only in-frame clones appear in the TCRdb table, and some are missing; sequencing was by immunoSEQ multiplex PCR. The sample has a few hundred thousand clones; 60% to 85% are singletons. The data derive from a study of cytomegalovirus exposure and HLA in healthy donors. Trimming took 3 bases from V and 7 from J, leaving 12 bases between them. Per germline, CDR1 MNHEY and CDR2 SVGAGI. The CDR3 covers 13 residues. Findings and caveats of the study: Because they were indistinguishable, some V segments, including TRBV6-2 and TRBV6-3, were excluded. In a later analysis, parvovirus B19, influenza, CMV and Epstein-Barr virus appeared linked to several top co-occurrence clusters.

The sequencing input was PBMCs. The sequence derives from a man in his forties or fifties in good health and CMV-seronegative. The J gene is TRBJ1-2, the V gene TRBV6-5; no reliable D call. The CDR3 nucleotides are TGTGCCAGCAGTTATTGGTCGGGTCGTGGCTACACCTTC. The encoded protein is CASSYWSGRGYTF.